The 8 T cell receptor beta chains in this list originate from one sample, sequenced in a study of T cell clonality in common variable immunodeficiency. Produced via immunoSEQ multiplex PCR; TCRdb's table is partial and in-frame only. The sample includes some 52,000 clones, none of them occurring once. Sequencing used peripheral blood mononuclear cells. The receptor set was obtained from a person aged 18-70 years in good health.

This clone has a count of ten or more. Read coverage stops 3 residues before the CDR3 terminus; the germline J gene supplies the remainder. The chain recombines TRBV5-1 with TRBJ2-3; D is unresolved. The CDR3 totals 14 residues. The V gene's germline CDR1 is SGHRS and CDR2 YFSETQ. V was shortened by 2 bases and J by 0 bases, with 7 bases between the two germline ends. CDR3 amino acids: CASSLLESTDTQYF. CDR3 DNA, as far as it was read: TGCGCCAGCAGCTTACTTGAAAGCACAGATACG. Complete variable domain (other parts from reference TRBV5-1 and TRBJ2-3): KAGVTQTPRYLIKTRGQQVTLSCSPISGHRSVSWYQQTPGQGLQFLFEYFSETQRNKGNFPGRFSGRQFSNSRSEMNVSTLELGDSALYLCASSLLESTDTQYFGPGTRLTVL.

This clone was detected ten times or more. The CDR3 end falls 3 residues outside the read, so it is completed with the germline J gene. The rearrangement joins TRBV30 to TRBJ1-1; D gene uncertain. The CDR3 runs to 13 residues. CDR1 and CDR2 from the germline V gene are GTSNPN and SVGIG (reference sequence). Trimming stripped 3 bases from V and 6 bases from J, with 14 bases between. CDR3 sequence reads: CAWRLDSRAEAFF. The sequenced part of the CDR3 DNA is TGTGCCTGGAGATTGGATTCAAGGGCTGAA.

This clone is medium-sized. The read ends 3 residues early relative to the CDR3; the germline J gene fills the gap. This chain uses TRBV6-4 with TRBJ2-3, with 10 bases that match TRBD2. The CDR3 runs 14 residues. After removal of 3 bases from V and 3 bases from J, the junction contained 0 bases not matched to a gene. CDR1 is MRHNA, CDR2 SNTAGT, per germline. The part of the CDR3 DNA that was read is TGTGCCAGCAGTGAGGGACTAGCGACAGATACG. Protein product: CASSEGLATDT. The whole CDR3 protein reads CASSEGLATDTQYF.

This clone was detected many times. The read finishes 3 residues shy of the CDR3 end, and the germline J gene is used to complete it. V gene TRBV19 combines with J gene TRBJ2-3; D uncertain. CDR1 is LNHDA and CDR2 is SQIVND in the germline V gene (reference sequence). V gave up 3 bases and J gave up 2 bases, with 9 bases separating them. This CDR3 comprises 14 residues. Partial CDR3 DNA: TGTGCCAGTAGTATTTCTCGTTCCACAGATACG. Amino acid sequence: CASSISRSTDT. The complete CDR3 reads CASSISRSTDTQYF.

Comments on this clone: The sequenced fragment ends 3 residues before the CDR3 boundary, so the rest is inferred from the germline J gene. This chain uses TRBV20-1 with TRBJ1-5, with D maybe TRBD1 (5 bases). CDR3 length: 15 amino acids. V gave up 1 base and J gave up 0 bases, with 10 bases separating them. Germline V lookup: CDR1 DFQATT, CDR2 SNEGSKA (reference sequence). The CDR3 loop reads CSARAGGYSNQPQHF. The sequenced part of the CDR3 DNA is TGCAGTGCTAGAGCCGGGGGGTATAGCAATCAGCCC.

This clone has a count of ten or more. The DNA ends 3 residues before the CDR3 does, and the rest of the CDR3 is filled in from the germline J gene. The chain recombines TRBV5-8 with TRBJ1-6, with 8 bases that match TRBD1. V was pared by 5 bases and J by 7 bases, with 8 bases of the junction left unmatched. Germline V gene data show CDR1 as SGHTS and CDR2 as YDEGEE. The CDR3 loop spans 15 amino acids. This CDR3 reads CASRPRDRLNSPLHF. CDR3 DNA (partial): TGTGCCAGCAGACCCCGGGACAGGTTAAATTCACCC.

This clone was seen at least ten times. The germline gene is not matched at one end of the junction; a read error may be the cause. The read ends 3 residues early relative to the CDR3; the germline J gene fills the gap. V is TRBV5-4 and J is TRBJ2-3; TRBD1 aligns across 9 bases. CDR1 SGHNT and CDR2 YYREEE come from the germline V gene (reference sequence). This CDR3 is built from 15 residues. The chain's CDR3 is CASSWPDRGTETQYF. CDR3 DNA (partial): TGTGCCAGCAGCTGGCCGGACAGGGGAACAGAGACG.

Only a few counts were recorded for this clone. CDR3 DNA (partial): TGCAGTGCTCACACCCGGACTAGCGGCGAAAACACAGATACG. Translated: CSAHTRTSGENTDT. The full CDR3 is CSAHTRTSGENTDTQYF. V usage is TRBV20-1 and J usage is TRBJ2-3; 10 bases line up with TRBD2. The read finishes 3 residues shy of the CDR3 end, and the germline J gene is used to complete it. Trimming at V came to 5 bases and at J to 2 bases, leaving 13 bases not matched to a gene. Germline CDR1 reads DFQATT; CDR2 reads SNEGSKA (reference sequence). This CDR3 is 17 amino acids long.